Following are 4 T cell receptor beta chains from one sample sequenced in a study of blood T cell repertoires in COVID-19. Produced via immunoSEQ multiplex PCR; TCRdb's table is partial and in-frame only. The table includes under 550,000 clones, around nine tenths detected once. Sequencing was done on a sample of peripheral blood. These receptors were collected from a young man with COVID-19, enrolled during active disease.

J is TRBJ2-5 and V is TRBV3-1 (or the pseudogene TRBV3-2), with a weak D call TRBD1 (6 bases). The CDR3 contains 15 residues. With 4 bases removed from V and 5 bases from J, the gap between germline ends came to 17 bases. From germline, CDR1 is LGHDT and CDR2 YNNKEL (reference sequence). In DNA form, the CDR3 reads TGTGCCAGCAGCCCAAATAGACAGGAGCTGGAGACCCAGTACTTC. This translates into CASSPNRQELETQYF.

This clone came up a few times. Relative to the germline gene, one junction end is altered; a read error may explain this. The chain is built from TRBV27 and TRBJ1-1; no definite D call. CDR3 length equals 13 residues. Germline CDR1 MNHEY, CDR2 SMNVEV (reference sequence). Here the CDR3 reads CASSIYLNAEAFF. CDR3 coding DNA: TGTGCCAGCAGTATCTATCTGAACGCTGAAGCTTTCTTT.

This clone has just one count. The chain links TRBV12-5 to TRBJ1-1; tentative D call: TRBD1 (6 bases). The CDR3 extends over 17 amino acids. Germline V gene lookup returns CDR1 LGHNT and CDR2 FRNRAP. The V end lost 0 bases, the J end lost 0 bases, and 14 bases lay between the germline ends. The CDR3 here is CASGLVLGGGMNTEAFF. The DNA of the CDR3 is TGTGCTAGTGGTTTGGTACTAGGGGGGGGAATGAACACTGAAGCTTTCTTT.

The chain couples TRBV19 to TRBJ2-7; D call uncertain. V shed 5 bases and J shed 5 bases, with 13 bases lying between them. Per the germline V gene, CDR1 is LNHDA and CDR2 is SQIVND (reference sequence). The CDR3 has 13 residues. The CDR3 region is CASSHAVVDEQYF. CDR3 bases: TGTGCCAGTAGTCATGCGGTGGTTGACGAGCAGTACTTC.